Listed here is a single T cell receptor beta chain. It has no known antigen specificity. No per-base quality is available; no much larger clone lies one base away. The treatment or condition tag for this specimen amounts to: randomized to nivolumab then ipilimumab (arm A) or the reverse (arm B). None of the trial patients had been given prior DNA-damaging chemotherapy. Thawed PBMCs were sorted on a FACS Aria II flow cytometer to isolate live CD3+CD8+ cells negative for CD19 and CD56. Samples were obtained from patients with melanoma enrolled in CheckMate 064, a randomized, open-label phase II trial of sequential checkpoint blockade. Peripheral blood mononuclear cells were collected by leukapheresis, purified using Ficoll-Paque, and frozen in human serum containing roughly 10% DMSO. Purity of sorted blood CD3+CD8+ cells was verified at >95% immediately after sorting, followed by DNA extraction. The data are from a study of sequential checkpoint blockade in melanoma (dated by TCRdb to the late 2010s). For the study in its entirety: Using 1:1 randomization, the trial assigned patients either to first-line nivolumab followed by ipilimumab (arm A) or to ipilimumab followed by nivolumab (arm B). Both trial sequences were followed by maintenance nivolumab.

The study at large found these results: Larger, independent patient cohorts are needed to validate the response-prediction model that combines TCR metrics and mutation burden.

TCRbeta CDR3 regions were immunosequenced from genomic DNA with the immunoSEQ Assay. Genomic DNA was amplified by bias-controlled multiplex PCR before high-throughput sequencing. Per the original workflow: To quantify the absolute abundance of each unique TCRbeta CDR3 region, the sequences were collapsed and filtered. Clonality, defined as 1 minus Pielou's evenness, was calculated using only productive rearrangements. Clones with significantly greater frequencies in on-treatment versus baseline samples were identified using a previously published method. TCRdb carries this immuneACCESS record with in-frame sequences only. Its versions omit some clonotypes, under half of them owing to an unresolved V gene in the studies checked, with the rest unexplained. V, J and clone size derive from that table, while D and trimming were established from the DNA sequence. Counted in this sample were 17,000 or so clones; around 78% of them appeared once. Around 21% of the sample is in the top ten clones.

Sequenced material: CD8+ T cells sorted from blood (inferred from file names), taken from a patient given nivolumab and ipilimumab in sequence. The sequence came from a human donor with melanoma.

The DNA sequence follows: TGCGCCAGCAGCCAAGATCAACGATGGGCCCACACCGGGGAGCTGTTTTTT. Translation gives CASSQDQRWAHTGELFF. The rearranged segments are TRBV4-3 and TRBJ2-2; the D gene identity is not certain. V is reduced by 0 bases and J by 3 bases, leaving a spacing of 14 bases between them. CDR1 LGHNA and CDR2 YSLEER are derived from the germline V gene. Counted from cysteine to phenylalanine, this CDR3 has 17 amino acids. The only DNA kept is the CDR3, 51 bases in frame from the first base.